This TCR beta chain is drawn from a study of blood T cells in healthy people across ages. Study findings and constraints: Expanded clonotype changes were possibly confounded by unknown donor CMV status.

The CDR3 length is 17 residues. The germline CDR1 and CDR2 sequences are SGHRS and YFSETQ. With 7 bases removed from V and 4 bases from J, the gap between germline ends came to 23 bases. The second PCR ran roughly 7 to 12 cycles with a sample-barcoded 5' primer and J-beta primers. TCRdb used MiXCR to reprocess the 5' RACE reads, holding one entry per CDR3 protein. The sample contains over 1,500,000 distinct CDR3 sequences, about 39% of which appear only once. Donors ranged from roughly 6 to 90 years old and were healthy Caucasians in Russia. Total RNA amounts of at least 5.5 micrograms were extracted per sample. With respect to this clonotype: No antigen is known for it.

Sequencing input: blood. This clonotype was obtained from a human donor in good health. The chain joins TRBV5-1 to TRBJ2-2; either TRBD1 or TRBD2 may fit D (5 bases each). DNA for the CDR3: TGCGCCAGCGGGGTACGACCCGGGACCCTTAGCACCGGGGAGCTGTTTTTT. This codes for CASGVRPGTLSTGELFF.